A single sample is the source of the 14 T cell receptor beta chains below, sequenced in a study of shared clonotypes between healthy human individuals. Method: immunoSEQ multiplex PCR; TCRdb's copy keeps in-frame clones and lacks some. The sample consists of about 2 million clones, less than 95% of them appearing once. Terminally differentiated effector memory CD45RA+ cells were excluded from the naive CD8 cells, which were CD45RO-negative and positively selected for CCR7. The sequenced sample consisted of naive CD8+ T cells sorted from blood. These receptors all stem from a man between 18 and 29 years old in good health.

The CDR3 coding sequence is TGTGCCAGCAGTTTGATGGCAGGACCCGGCGAGCAGTACTTC. This translates into CASSLMAGPGEQYF. The rearrangement uses TRBV27 and TRBJ2-7; the D is unclear. V dropped 3 bases and J dropped 6 bases, with 15 bases sitting between them. Germline V gene data show CDR1 as MNHEY and CDR2 as SMNVEV (reference sequence). This CDR3 comprises 14 residues.

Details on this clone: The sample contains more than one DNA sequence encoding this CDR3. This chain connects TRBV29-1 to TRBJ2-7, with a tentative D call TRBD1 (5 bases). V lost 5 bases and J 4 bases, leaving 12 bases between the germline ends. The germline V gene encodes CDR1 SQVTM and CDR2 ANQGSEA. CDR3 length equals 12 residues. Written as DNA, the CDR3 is TGCAGCGTTCGGCAGGGTCTGTACGAGCAGTACTTC. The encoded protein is CSVRQGLYEQYF.

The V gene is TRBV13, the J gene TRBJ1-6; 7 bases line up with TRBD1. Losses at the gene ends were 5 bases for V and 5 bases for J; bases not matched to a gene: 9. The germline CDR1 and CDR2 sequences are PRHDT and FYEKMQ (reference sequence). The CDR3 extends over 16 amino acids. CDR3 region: CASSDGTADHNSPLHF. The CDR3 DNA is TGTGCCAGCAGCGACGGGACAGCGGATCATAATTCACCCCTCCACTTT. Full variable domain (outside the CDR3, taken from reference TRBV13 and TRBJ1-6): AAGVIQSPRHLIKEKRETATLKCYPIPRHDTVYWYQQGPGQDPQFLISFYEKMQSDKGSIPDRFSAQQFSDYHSELNMSSLELGDSALYFCASSDGTADHNSPLHFGNGTRLTVT.

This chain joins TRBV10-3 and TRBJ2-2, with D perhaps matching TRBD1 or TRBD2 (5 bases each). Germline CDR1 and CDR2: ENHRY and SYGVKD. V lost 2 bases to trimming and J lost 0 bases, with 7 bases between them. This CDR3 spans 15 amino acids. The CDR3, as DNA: TGTGCCATCAGTGAGATGGGGGCGAACACCGGGGAGCTGTTTTTT. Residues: CAISEMGANTGELFF.

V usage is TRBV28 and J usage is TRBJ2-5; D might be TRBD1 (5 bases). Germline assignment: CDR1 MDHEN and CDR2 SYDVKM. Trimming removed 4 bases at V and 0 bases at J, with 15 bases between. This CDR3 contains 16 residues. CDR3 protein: CASSSPPTVHQETQYF. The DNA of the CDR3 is TGTGCCAGCAGTTCCCCCCCGACAGTCCACCAAGAGACCCAGTACTTC.

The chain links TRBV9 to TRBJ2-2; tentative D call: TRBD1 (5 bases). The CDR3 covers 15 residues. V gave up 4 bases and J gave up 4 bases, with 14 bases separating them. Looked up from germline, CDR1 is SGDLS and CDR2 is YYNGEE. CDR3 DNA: TGTGCCAGCAGCTCGACAGTCTTTCCCACCGGGGAGCTGTTTTTT. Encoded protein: CASSSTVFPTGELFF.

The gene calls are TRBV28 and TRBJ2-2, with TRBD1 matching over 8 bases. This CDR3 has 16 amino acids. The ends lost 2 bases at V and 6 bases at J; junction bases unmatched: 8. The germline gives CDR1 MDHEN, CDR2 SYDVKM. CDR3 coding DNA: TGTGCCAGCAGTTTAACCCCAGGGGGCAGGTCCGGGGAGCTGTTTTTT. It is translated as CASSLTPGGRSGELFF.

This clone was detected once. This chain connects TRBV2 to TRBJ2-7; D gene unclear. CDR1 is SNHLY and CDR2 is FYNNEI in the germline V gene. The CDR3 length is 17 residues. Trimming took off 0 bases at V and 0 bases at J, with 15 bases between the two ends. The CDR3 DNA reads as TGTGCCAGCAGTGAAGCGCCGGAACGGTTCTACTCCTACGAGCAGTACTTC. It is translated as CASSEAPERFYSYEQYF.

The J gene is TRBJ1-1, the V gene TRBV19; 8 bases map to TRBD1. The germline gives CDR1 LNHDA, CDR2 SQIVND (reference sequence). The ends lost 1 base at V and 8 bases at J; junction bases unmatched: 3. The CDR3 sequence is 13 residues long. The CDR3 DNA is TGTGCCAGTAGTATAGCAGGGGGCGGAGAAGCTTTCTTT. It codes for CASSIAGGGEAFF.

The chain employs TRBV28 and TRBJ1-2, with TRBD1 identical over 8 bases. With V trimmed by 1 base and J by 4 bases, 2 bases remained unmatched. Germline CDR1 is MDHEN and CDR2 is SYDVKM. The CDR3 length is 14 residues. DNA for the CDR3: TGTGCCAGCAGTTTATTTGGGACAGGCTATGGCTACACCTTC. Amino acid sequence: CASSLFGTGYGYTF.

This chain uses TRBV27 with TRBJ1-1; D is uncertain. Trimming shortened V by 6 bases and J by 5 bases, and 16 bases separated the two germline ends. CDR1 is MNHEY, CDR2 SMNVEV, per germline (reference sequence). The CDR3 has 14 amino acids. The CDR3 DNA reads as TGTGCCAGCAGGCCTAGTTATGCGGGGACTGAAGCTTTCTTT. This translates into CASRPSYAGTEAFF.

This CDR3 is CASSADSSYNEQFF. The CDR3 DNA sequence: TGTGCCAGTTCCGCGGATAGCTCCTACAATGAGCAGTTCTTC. This chain connects TRBV19 to TRBJ2-1; no definite D call. CDR1 LNHDA and CDR2 SQIVND come from the germline V gene (reference sequence). CDR3 size: 14 residues. V lost 8 bases to trimming and J lost 0 bases, with 11 bases between them. The entire variable domain, with the rest obtained from reference TRBV19 and TRBJ2-1, is as follows: DGGITQSPKYLFRKEGQNVTLSCEQNLNHDAMYWYRQDPGQGLRLIYYSQIVNDFQKGDIAEGYSVSREKKESFPLTVTSAQKNPTAFYLCASSADSSYNEQFFGPGTRLTVL.

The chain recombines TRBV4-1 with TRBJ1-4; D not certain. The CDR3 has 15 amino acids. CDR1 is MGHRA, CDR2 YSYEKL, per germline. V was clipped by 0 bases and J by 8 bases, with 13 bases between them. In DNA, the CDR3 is TGCGCCAGCAGCCAAGATGGTGGGGTTGGAGAAAAACTGTTTTTT. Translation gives CASSQDGGVGEKLFF.

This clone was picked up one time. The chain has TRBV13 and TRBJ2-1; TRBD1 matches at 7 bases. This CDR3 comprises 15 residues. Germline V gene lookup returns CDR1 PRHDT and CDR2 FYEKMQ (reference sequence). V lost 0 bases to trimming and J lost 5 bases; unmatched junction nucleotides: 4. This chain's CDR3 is CASSLGGQGDNEQFF. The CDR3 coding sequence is TGTGCCAGCAGCTTAGGCGGGCAGGGGGACAATGAGCAGTTCTTC.